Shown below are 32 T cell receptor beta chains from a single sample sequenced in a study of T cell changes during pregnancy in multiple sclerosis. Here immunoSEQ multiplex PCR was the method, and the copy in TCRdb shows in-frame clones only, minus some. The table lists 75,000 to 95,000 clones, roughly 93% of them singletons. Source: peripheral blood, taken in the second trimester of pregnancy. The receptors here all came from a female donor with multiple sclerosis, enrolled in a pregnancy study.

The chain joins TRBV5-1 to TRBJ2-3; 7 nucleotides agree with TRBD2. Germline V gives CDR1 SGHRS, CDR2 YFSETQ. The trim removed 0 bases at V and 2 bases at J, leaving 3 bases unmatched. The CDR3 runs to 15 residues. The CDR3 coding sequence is TGCGCCAGCAGCTTGGGGCTAGCGGTCACAGATACGCAGTATTTT. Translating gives CASSLGLAVTDTQYF.

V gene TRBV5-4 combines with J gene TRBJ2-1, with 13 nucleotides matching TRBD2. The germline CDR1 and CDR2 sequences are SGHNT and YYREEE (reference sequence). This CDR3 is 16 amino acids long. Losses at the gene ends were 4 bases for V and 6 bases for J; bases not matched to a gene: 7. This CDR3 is CASSTTSGGAPNEQFF. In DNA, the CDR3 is TGTGCCAGCAGCACTACTAGCGGGGGGGCACCCAATGAGCAGTTCTTC.

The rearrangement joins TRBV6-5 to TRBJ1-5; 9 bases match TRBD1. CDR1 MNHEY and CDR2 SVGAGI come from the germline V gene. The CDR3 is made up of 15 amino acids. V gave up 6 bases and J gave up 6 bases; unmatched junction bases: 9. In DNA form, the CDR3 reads TGTGCCAGCAGAACGGGACAGGGAACCATTCAGCCCCAGCATTTT. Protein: CASRTGQGTIQPQHF.

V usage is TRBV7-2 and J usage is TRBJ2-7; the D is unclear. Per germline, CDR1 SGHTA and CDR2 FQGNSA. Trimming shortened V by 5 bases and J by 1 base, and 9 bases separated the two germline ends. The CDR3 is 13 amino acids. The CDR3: CASSPYRSYEQYF. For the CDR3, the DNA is TGTGCCAGCAGCCCCTACAGATCCTACGAGCAGTACTTC.

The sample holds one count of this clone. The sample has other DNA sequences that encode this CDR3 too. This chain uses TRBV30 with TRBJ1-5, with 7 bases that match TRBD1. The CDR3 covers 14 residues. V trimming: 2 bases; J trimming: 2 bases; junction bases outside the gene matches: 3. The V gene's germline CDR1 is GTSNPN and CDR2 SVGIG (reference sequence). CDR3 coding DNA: TGTGCCTGGAGTCCAGGACAGGGCAATCAGCCCCAGCATTTT. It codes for CAWSPGQGNQPQHF.

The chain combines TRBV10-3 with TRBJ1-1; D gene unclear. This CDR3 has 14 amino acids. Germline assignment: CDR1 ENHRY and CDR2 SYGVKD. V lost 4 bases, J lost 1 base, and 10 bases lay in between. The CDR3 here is CAISGGSSNTEAFF. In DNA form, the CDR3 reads TGTGCCATCAGTGGAGGGTCTTCGAACACTGAAGCTTTCTTT.

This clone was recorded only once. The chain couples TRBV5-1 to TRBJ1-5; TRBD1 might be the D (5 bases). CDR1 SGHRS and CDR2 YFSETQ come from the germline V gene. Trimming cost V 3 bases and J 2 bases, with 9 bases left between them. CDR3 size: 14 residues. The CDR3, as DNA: TGCGCCAGCAGCTCGGGGGACGGCAATCAGCCCCAGCATTTT. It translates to CASSSGDGNQPQHF.

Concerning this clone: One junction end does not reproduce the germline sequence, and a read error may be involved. The CDR3 coding sequence is TGTGCCAGCAGCACCGGCGGCTCCGGAGACTTT. It encodes CASSTGGSGDF. This chain joins TRBV5-6 and TRBJ1-6; D uncertain. CDR3 length: 11 residues. Germline V gene data show CDR1 as SGHDT and CDR2 as YYEEEE.

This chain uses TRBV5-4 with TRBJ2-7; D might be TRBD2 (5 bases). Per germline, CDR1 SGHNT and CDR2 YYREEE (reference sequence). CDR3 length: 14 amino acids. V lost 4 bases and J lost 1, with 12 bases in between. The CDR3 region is CASSDYTRSYEQYF. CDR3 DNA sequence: TGTGCCAGCAGCGACTATACTCGATCCTACGAGCAGTACTTC.

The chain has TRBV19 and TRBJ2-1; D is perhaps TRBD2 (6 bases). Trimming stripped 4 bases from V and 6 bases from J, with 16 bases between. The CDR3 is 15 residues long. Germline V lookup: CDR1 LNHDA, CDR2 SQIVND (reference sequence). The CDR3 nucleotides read TGTGCCAGTAGTACAGAACCCGGGGGAATCAATGAGCAGTTCTTC. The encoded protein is CASSTEPGGINEQFF.

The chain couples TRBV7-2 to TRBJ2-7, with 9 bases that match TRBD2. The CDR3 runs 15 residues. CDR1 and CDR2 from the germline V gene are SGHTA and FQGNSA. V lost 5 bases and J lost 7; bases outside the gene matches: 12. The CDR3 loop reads CASSRWGSGSGEQYF. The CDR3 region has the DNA TGTGCCAGCAGCAGATGGGGTAGCGGGAGTGGGGAGCAGTACTTC.

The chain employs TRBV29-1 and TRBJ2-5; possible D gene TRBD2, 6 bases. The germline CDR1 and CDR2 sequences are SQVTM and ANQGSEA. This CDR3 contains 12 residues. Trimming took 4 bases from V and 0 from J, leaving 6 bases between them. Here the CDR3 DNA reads TGCAGCGTTGGGGGGGACCAAGAGACCCAGTACTTC. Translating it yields CSVGGDQETQYF. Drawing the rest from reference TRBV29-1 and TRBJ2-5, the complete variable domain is SAVISQKPSRDICQRGTSLTIQCQVDSQVTMMFWYRQQPGQSLTLIATANQGSEATYESGFVIDKFPISRPNLTFSTLTVSNMSPEDSSIYLCSVGGDQETQYFGPGTRLLVL.

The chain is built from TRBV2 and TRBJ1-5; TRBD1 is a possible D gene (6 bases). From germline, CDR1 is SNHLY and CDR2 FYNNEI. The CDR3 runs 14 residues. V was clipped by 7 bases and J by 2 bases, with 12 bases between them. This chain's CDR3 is CASIPDRGNQPQHF. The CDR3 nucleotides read TGTGCCAGCATTCCGGACAGAGGCAATCAGCCCCAGCATTTT.

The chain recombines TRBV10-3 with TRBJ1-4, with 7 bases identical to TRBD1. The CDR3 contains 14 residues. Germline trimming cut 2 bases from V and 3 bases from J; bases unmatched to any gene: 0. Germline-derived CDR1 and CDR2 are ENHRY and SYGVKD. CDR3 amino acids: CAISEQGANEKLFF. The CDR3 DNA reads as TGTGCCATCAGTGAGCAGGGGGCTAATGAAAAACTGTTTTTT.

CDR3 region: CASSASGGQGAEAFF. The CDR3 DNA sequence: TGCGCCAGCAGCGCCTCCGGGGGACAGGGGGCTGAAGCTTTCTTT. This chain uses TRBV5-1 with TRBJ1-1; 11 bases are a match to TRBD1. CDR3 length: 15 residues. The germline gives CDR1 SGHRS, CDR2 YFSETQ. Trimming cost V 4 bases and J 6 bases; bases outside gene matches: 8.

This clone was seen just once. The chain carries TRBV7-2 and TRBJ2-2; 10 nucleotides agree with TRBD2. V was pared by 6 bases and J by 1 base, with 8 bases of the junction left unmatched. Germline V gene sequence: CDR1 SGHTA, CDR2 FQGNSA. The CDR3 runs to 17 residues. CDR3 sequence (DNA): TGTGCCAGCAGGGGAGGTAGCGGGGGGAAGAACACCGGGGAGCTGTTTTTT. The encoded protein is CASRGGSGGKNTGELFF.

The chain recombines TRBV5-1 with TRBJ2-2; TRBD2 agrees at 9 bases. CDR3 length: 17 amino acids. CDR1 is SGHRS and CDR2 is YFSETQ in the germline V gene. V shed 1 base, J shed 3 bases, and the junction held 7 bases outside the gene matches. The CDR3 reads CASSLFAGGPDTGELFF. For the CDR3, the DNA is TGCGCCAGCAGCTTGTTTGCGGGGGGGCCGGACACCGGGGAGCTGTTTTTT.

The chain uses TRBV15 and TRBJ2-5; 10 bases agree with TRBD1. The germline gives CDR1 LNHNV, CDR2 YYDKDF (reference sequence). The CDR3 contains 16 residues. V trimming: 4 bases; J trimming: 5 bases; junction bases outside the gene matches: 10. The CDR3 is CATSTRTTGGSETQYF. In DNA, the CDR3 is TGTGCCACCAGCACACGGACGACAGGGGGCTCGGAGACCCAGTACTTC.

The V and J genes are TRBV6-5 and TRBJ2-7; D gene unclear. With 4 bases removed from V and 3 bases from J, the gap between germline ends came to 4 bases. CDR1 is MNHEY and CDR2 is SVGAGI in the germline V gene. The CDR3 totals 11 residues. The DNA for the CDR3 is TGTGCCAGCAGTTCAGTCTACGAGCAGTACTTC. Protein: CASSSVYEQYF.

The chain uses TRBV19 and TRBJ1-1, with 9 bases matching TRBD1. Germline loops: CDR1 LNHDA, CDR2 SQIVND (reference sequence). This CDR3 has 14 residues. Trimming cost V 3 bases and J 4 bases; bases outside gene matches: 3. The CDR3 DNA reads TGTGCCAGTAGTATTGTGACAGGGGGCACTGAAGCTTTCTTT. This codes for CASSIVTGGTEAFF.

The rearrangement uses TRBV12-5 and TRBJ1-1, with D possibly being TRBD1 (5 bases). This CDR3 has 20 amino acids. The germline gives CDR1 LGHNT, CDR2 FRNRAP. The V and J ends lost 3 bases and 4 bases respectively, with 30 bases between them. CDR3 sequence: CASGFPKVGMKGELGTEAFF. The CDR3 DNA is TGTGCTAGTGGTTTCCCGAAGGTGGGGATGAAAGGGGAATTGGGCACTGAAGCTTTCTTT.

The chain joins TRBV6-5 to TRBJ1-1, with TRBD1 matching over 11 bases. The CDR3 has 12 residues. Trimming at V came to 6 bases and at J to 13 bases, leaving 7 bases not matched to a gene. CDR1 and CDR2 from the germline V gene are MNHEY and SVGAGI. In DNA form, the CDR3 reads TGTGCCAGCAGAATCGGACAGGGGGCCGTTTTCTTT. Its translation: CASRIGQGAVFF.

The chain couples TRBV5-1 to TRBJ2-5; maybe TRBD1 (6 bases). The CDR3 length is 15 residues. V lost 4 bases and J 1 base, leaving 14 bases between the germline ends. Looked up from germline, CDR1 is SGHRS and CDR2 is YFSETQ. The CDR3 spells CASSPTTGVQETQYF. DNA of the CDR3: TGCGCCAGCAGCCCCACGACAGGAGTCCAAGAGACCCAGTACTTC.

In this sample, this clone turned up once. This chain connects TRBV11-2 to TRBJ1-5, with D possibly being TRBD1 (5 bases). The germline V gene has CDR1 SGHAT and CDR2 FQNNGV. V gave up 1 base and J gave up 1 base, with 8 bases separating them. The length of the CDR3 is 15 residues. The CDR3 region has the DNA TGTGCCAGCAGCTTAGGACCAGGGAGCAATCAGCCCCAGCATTTT. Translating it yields CASSLGPGSNQPQHF.

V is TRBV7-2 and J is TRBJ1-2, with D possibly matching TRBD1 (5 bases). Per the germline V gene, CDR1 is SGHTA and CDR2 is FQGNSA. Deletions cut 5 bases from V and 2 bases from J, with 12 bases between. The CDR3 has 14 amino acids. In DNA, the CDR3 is TGTGCCAGCAGCCCTCGGACAAGCAACTATGGCTACACCTTC. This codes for CASSPRTSNYGYTF. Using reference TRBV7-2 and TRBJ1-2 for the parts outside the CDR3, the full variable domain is GAGVSQSPSNKVTEKGKDVELRCDPISGHTALYWYRQSLGQGLEFLIYFQGNSAPDKSGLPSDRFSAERTGGSVSTLTIQRTQQEDSAVYLCASSPRTSNYGYTFGSGTRLTVV.

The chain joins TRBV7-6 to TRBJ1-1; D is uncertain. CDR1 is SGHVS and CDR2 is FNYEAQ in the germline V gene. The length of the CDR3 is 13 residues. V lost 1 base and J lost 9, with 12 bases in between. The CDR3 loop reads CASSLGGATQAFF. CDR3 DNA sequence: TGTGCCAGCAGCTTAGGTGGAGCCACACAAGCTTTCTTT.

The CDR3 is CASSLSVSGANVLTF. The CDR3 region has the DNA TGTGCCAGCAGCTTATCGGTCTCTGGGGCCAACGTCCTGACTTTC. The chain recombines TRBV7-9 with TRBJ2-6; D is uncertain. The length of the CDR3 is 15 residues. Germline CDR1 SEHNR, CDR2 FQNEAQ (reference sequence). V was clipped by 2 bases and J by 0 bases, with 5 bases between them. Based on the CDR3 plus reference TRBV7-9 and TRBJ2-6, the full variable domain is DTGVSQNPRHKITKRGQNVTFRCDPISEHNRLYWYRQTLGQGPEFLTYFQNEAQLEKSRLLSDRFSAERPKGSFSTLEIQRTEQGDSAMYLCASSLSVSGANVLTFGAGSRLTVL.

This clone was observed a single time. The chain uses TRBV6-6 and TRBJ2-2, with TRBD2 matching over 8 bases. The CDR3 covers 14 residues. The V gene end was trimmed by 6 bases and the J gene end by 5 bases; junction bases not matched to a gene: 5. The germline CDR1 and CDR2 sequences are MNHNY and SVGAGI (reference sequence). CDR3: CASRTGGTTGELFF. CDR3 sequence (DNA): TGTGCCAGCAGGACGGGGGGGACGACCGGGGAGCTGTTTTTT.

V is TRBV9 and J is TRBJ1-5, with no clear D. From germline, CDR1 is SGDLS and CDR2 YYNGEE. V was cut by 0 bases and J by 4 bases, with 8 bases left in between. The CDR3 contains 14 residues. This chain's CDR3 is CASSVGGDNQPQHF. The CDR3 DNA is TGTGCCAGCAGCGTAGGGGGAGATAATCAGCCCCAGCATTTT.

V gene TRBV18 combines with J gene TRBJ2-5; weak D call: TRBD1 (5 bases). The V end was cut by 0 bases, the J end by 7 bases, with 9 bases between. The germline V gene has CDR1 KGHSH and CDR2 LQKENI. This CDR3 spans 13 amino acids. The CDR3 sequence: CASSPPAGLTQYF. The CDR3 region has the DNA TGTGCCAGCTCACCACCGGCAGGGCTGACCCAGTACTTC.

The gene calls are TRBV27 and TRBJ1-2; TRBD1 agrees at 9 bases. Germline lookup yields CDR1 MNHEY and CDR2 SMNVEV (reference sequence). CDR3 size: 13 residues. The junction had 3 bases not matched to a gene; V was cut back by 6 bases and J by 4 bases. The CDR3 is CASRMTGGYGYTF. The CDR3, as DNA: TGTGCCAGCAGAATGACAGGGGGCTATGGCTACACCTTC.

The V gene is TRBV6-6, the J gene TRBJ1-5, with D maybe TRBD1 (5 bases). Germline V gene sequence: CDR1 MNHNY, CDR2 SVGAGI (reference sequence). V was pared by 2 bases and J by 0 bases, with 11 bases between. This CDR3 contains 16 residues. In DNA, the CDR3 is TGTGCCAGCAGTTACACAGGAGCTTATAGCAATCAGCCCCAGCATTTT. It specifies CASSYTGAYSNQPQHF.